The next 4 T cell receptor beta chains were all read from a single sample in a study of shared clonotypes between healthy human individuals. Sequencing was performed with immunoSEQ multiplex PCR; in TCRdb, only in-frame clones are kept and a portion is missing. This repertoire shows 650,000 to 800,000 clones, approximately 77% found once; its top ten account for 1.8%. Sequenced material: memory CD4+ T cells sorted from blood. Stated subset: CD45RA-negative fraction. The receptors shown here come from a woman aged 25 to 39 in good health.

J is TRBJ1-5 and V is TRBV7-8; no firm D call. The CDR3 runs to 12 residues. CDR1 is SGHVS, CDR2 FQNEAQ, per germline. V was shortened by 2 bases and J by 6 bases, with 5 bases between the two germline ends. The CDR3 spells CASSLPSQPQHF. The CDR3 nucleotides are TGTGCCAGCAGCTTACCATCTCAGCCCCAGCATTTT.

This clone occurred a few times. The chain has TRBV5-1 and TRBJ1-4; 8 bases are a match to TRBD1. This CDR3 is built from 13 residues. CDR1 and CDR2 (germline): SGHRS, YFSETQ. V shed 6 bases, J shed 4 bases, and the junction held 2 bases outside the gene matches. CDR3 nucleotides: TGCGCCAGCACGGACAGGGATAATGAAAAACTGTTTTTT. Translated, it gives CASTDRDNEKLFF.

The rearrangement links TRBV29-1 to TRBJ2-4, with a tentative D call TRBD1 (5 bases). The CDR3 length is 12 residues. Germline CDR1 and CDR2: SQVTM and ANQGSEA. Trimming cost V 5 bases and J 6 bases, with 11 bases left between them. CDR3 DNA: TGCAGCGTTTCCAGGGAAAGAAACATTCAGTACTTC. It encodes CSVSRERNIQYF.

The chain couples TRBV6-5 to TRBJ2-4; the D gene is possibly TRBD1 (6 bases). CDR3 length: 16 amino acids. The V end lost 0 bases, the J end lost 2 bases, and 11 bases lay between the germline ends. CDR1 is MNHEY and CDR2 is SVGAGI in the germline V gene. CDR3 DNA sequence: TGTGCCAGCAGTTACTCTGGACAGACATCCAAAAACATTCAGTACTTC. It yields the protein CASSYSGQTSKNIQYF.